This is a list of T cell receptor beta chains from one sample in a study of cytomegalovirus exposure and HLA in healthy donors. The repertoire was sequenced with immunoSEQ multiplex PCR; TCRdb's copy has only in-frame clones and lacks some. The table has approximately 250,000 clones, about 85% seen once. Input material: PBMCs. These receptors came from a girl aged 2-15 years in good health and CMV-seronegative. CDR3s include the opening cysteine and the closing phenylalanine or tryptophan. D genes are given only for firm matches. A row's size may be missing; if present it is once, few, many or a size class.

j_call v_call clone_size d_call cdr3_nt cdr3_aa
TRBJ1-2 TRBV14 - - TGTGCCAGCAGCCTCAAGCGGGGCGGTCGTAACTATGGCTACACCTTC CASSLKRGGRNYGYTF
TRBJ2-7 TRBV5-3 - - TGTGCCAGAAGCGGTGGCCGGGACTGCCCCTCCTACGAGCAGTACTTC CARSGGRDCPSYEQYF
TRBJ2-5 TRBV30 - - TGTGCCTGGAGTAGGGGTTGGGAGACCCAGTACTTC CAWSRGWETQYF
TRBJ1-5 TRBV7-9 - TRBD1 TGTGCCAGCAGCTTAGCCGGGACAGGGATGGGCAATCAGCCCCAGCATTTT CASSLAGTGMGNQPQHF
TRBJ2-5 TRBV7-6 - TRBD2 TGTGCCAGCAGCCTAGTCCCACTAGCGGGGTACCAAGAGACCCAGTACTTC CASSLVPLAGYQETQYF
TRBJ1-2 TRBV27 - - TGTGCCAGCAGTTTTGCCGGCTATGGCTACACCTTC CASSFAGYGYTF
TRBJ1-2 TRBV9 - TRBD1 TGTGCCAGCAGCGTAGCCAGGGGGCGCGAGAACTATGGCTACACCTTC CASSVARGRENYGYTF
TRBJ2-7 TRBV6-1 - TRBD2 TGTGCCAGCAGTGACTATATGAGGGCGGGAGGCCCCTCCGAGCAGTACTTC CASSDYMRAGGPSEQYF
TRBJ2-7 TRBV11-2 - TRBD2 TGTGCCAGCAGCTTAGTAGCGGGAGATACCTACGAGCAGTACTTC CASSLVAGDTYEQYF
TRBJ2-5 TRBV5-1 - - TGCGCCAGCAGCTTGCGTGGGGTCGGGAGAGGGTCTCAAGAGACCCAGTACTTC CASSLRGVGRGSQETQYF
TRBJ2-7 TRBV7-9 - TRBD1 TGTGCCAGCAGCACTACGGGACAGGGGGTCTACGAGCAGTACTTC CASSTTGQGVYEQYF
TRBJ2-3 TRBV27 - - TGTGCCAGCAGTTTATCGAGGCGGAGCACAGATACGCAGTATTTT CASSLSRRSTDTQYF
TRBJ1-4 TRBV7-9 - TRBD1 TGTGCCAGCAGCTCAGGGGGCAATGAAAAACTGTTTTTT CASSSGGNEKLFF
TRBJ2-1 TRBV4-2 - TRBD2 TGTGCCAGCAGCCAACGACTAGCAGACAATGAGCAGTTCTTC CASSQRLADNEQFF
TRBJ1-1 TRBV18 once - TGTGCCAGCTCATCTGTCAACACTGAAGCTTTCTTT CASSSVNTEAFF
TRBJ2-1 TRBV11-2 - - TGTGCCAGCAGCCCCCGAAAAGTGACAGGCCCAAGTCCCAATGAGCAGTTCTTC CASSPRKVTGPSPNEQFF
TRBJ2-7 TRBV4-1 - TRBD1 TGCGCCAGCAGCCAGACAGGGACCTACGAGCAGTACTTC CASSQTGTYEQYF
TRBJ1-1 TRBV29-1 once - TGCAGCGTTCAGAAAGGGGTCTTGAACACTGAAGCTTTCTTT CSVQKGVLNTEAFF
TRBJ1-5 TRBV2 few TRBD1 TGTGCCAGCAGTGGACAGGGGAATCAGCCCCAGCATTTT CASSGQGNQPQHF
TRBJ1-1 TRBV7-9 - - TGTGCCAGCAGCTTAGCCCGGGGGAACACTGAAGCTTTCTTT CASSLARGNTEAFF
TRBJ1-2 TRBV2 - - TGTGCCAGCAGCCCCGTGGCCTATGGCTACACCTTC CASSPVAYGYTF
TRBJ1-3 TRBV6-6 - - TGTGCCAGCAGCGCCAGTGGGAGGACTGGAAACACCATATATTTT CASSASGRTGNTIYF
TRBJ1-2 TRBV4-1 - - TGCGCCAGCAGCCAAGAAGAGGATTTTGGCTACACCTTC CASSQEEDFGYTF
TRBJ1-2 TRBV15 - TRBD1 TGTGCCACCAGCAGAGTTCGCGAGACAGGGGGGAAGAGGTATGGCTACACCTTC CATSRVRETGGKRYGYTF
TRBJ2-5 TRBV13 - TRBD1 TGTGCCAGCAGCTTACCTAGACAGGGGAGTACAGAGACCCAGTACTTC CASSLPRQGSTETQYF
TRBJ2-2 TRBV4-1 - TRBD1 TGCGCCAGCAGCAACTACGACAGGGCTTTCACCGGGGAGCTGTTTTTT CASSNYDRAFTGELFF
TRBJ1-5 TRBV29-1 once - TGCAGCGTTGGATCAGGGGTAGGAGAGCCCCAGCATTTT CSVGSGVGEPQHF
TRBJ1-1 TRBV5-1 - - TGCGCCAGCAGCTTGGTCAGACAACACCTCAACACTGAAGCTTTCTTT CASSLVRQHLNTEAFF
TRBJ1-5 TRBV29-1 - TRBD1 TGCAGCGTCGGACAGGGGGGTAAAGGTCAGCCCCAGCATTTT CSVGQGGKGQPQHF
TRBJ2-7 TRBV11-2 - - TGTGCCAGCAGCCAATTAAGAGCAGGGCCTCCTCAGGGAGAGCAGTACTTC CASSQLRAGPPQGEQYF
TRBJ2-2 TRBV6-6 - TRBD2 TGTGCCAGCAGCCAAACTAGCGGGAGCAACACCGGGGAGCTGTTTTTT CASSQTSGSNTGELFF
TRBJ1-1 TRBV5-5 - - TGTGCCAGCAGCTTGGCAGCCAGGGTTTCGGGCCTGAACACTGAAGCTTTCTTT CASSLAARVSGLNTEAFF
TRBJ2-1 TRBV18 - - TGTGCCAGCTCACGGGCGGGGGACACCTACAATGAGCAGTTCTTC CASSRAGDTYNEQFF
TRBJ2-1 TRBV29-1 - TRBD2 TGCAGCGTTGTGGGACTAGCGGTAAGCTCCTACAATGAGCAGTTCTTC CSVVGLAVSSYNEQFF
TRBJ2-1 TRBV4-1 - - TGCGCCAGCAGCAGCAGCGGACGGAGCTCCTACAATGAGCAGTTCTTC CASSSSGRSSYNEQFF
TRBJ2-3 TRBV14 - TRBD2 TGTGCCAGCAGCCCGCAGGGACTAACCACAGATACGCAGTATTTT CASSPQGLTTDTQYF
TRBJ2-2 TRBV5-6 once - TGTGCCAGCAGCTTGAGGTCGGTCGGGGGGCGATTAACCGGGGAGCTGTTTTTT CASSLRSVGGRLTGELFF
TRBJ2-3 TRBV2 - TRBD2 TGTGCCAGCAGAATCTTTAGCGGGGGGGCAATAGATACGCAGTATTTT CASRIFSGGAIDTQYF
TRBJ2-1 TRBV2 - - TGTGCCAGCAGTGAAGAGCGGGCTACCTCCTACAATGAGCAGTTCTTC CASSEERATSYNEQFF
TRBJ2-7 TRBV5-4 - TRBD1 TGTGCCAGCAGCATCAGACAGGGATCCTACGAGCAGTACTTC CASSIRQGSYEQYF
TRBJ2-5 TRBV27 - - TGTGCCAGCAGTTTATGGAGTCTAGCTAAAGAGACCCAGTACTTC CASSLWSLAKETQYF
TRBJ1-6 TRBV11-2 - - TGTGCCAGCAGCTTACCCCCGGGTTCACCCCTCCACTTT CASSLPPGSPLHF
TRBJ2-5 TRBV15 - - TGTGCCACCAGCAGAGGACAGCAAGAGACCCAGTACTTC CATSRGQQETQYF
TRBJ2-5 TRBV7-9 - - TGTTCCAGCAGCTTAGGTCCAGGGCCACAAGAGACCCAGTACTTC CSSSLGPGPQETQYF